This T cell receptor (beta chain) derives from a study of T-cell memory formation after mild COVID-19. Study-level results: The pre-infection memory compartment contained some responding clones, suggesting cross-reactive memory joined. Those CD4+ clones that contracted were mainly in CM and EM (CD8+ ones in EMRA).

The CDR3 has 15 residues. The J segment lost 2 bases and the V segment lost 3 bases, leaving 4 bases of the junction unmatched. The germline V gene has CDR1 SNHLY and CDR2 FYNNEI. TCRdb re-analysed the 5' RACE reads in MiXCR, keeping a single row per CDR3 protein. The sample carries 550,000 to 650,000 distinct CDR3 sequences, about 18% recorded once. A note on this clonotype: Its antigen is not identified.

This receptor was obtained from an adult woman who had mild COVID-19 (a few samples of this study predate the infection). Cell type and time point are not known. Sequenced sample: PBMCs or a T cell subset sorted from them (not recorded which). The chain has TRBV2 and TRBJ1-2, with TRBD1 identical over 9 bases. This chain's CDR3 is CASSEDRGANYGYTF. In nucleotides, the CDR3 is TGTGCCAGCAGTGAGGACAGGGGCGCCAACTATGGCTACACCTTC.